The 27 T cell receptor beta chains given below trace back to one sample, sequenced in a study of blood T cell repertoires in COVID-19. The repertoire was sequenced with immunoSEQ multiplex PCR; TCRdb's copy has only in-frame clones and lacks some. The sample records nearly 350,000 clones, about 93% being singletons. Material for sequencing was peripheral blood. These receptor sequences come from a woman aged 18-29 years who had recovered from COVID-19.

This clone was picked up one time. The rearrangement links TRBV27 to TRBJ2-1; 8 bases map to TRBD2. This CDR3 spans 23 amino acids. V lost 1 base to trimming and J lost 8 bases; unmatched junction nucleotides: 31. Germline CDR1 MNHEY, CDR2 SMNVEV (reference sequence). The CDR3 sequence is CASSLFSVRAGVAGSPSVHEQFF. Written as DNA, the CDR3 is TGTGCCAGCAGTTTATTTTCGGTACGGGCAGGGGTAGCGGGGTCTCCCTCCGTCCATGAGCAGTTCTTC.

V gene TRBV7-9 combines with J gene TRBJ1-2, with 10 bases fitting TRBD1. With V trimmed by 3 bases and J by 4 bases, 8 bases remained unmatched. This CDR3 spans 16 amino acids. Germline CDR1 SEHNR, CDR2 FQNEAQ (reference sequence). CDR3 DNA sequence: TGTGCCAGCAGCTTCAGACAGGGGGCGCCTGGCTATGGCTACACCTTC. Translation: CASSFRQGAPGYGYTF.

The chain carries TRBV4-3 and TRBJ2-1; possibly TRBD2 for D (6 bases). Germline CDR1 reads LGHNA; CDR2 reads YSLEER. The CDR3 spans 15 residues. Trimming cost V 0 bases and J 10 bases, with 16 bases left between them. The CDR3 coding sequence is TGCGCCAGCAGCCAAGATGGGGGACTCCCTCTAGAGCAGTTCTTC. It encodes CASSQDGGLPLEQFF.

The V gene is TRBV6-6, the J gene TRBJ2-1, with TRBD2 matching 8 bases. V shed 2 bases and J 6 bases; nucleotides not matched to a gene: 6. The CDR3 consists of 15 residues. Germline lookup yields CDR1 MNHNY and CDR2 SVGAGI (reference sequence). CDR3 loop: CASSYGGRSANEQFF. CDR3 DNA: TGTGCCAGCAGTTACGGCGGGAGGTCGGCCAATGAGCAGTTCTTC.

The chain is built from TRBV3-1 (or the pseudogene TRBV3-2) and TRBJ1-2; D is unclear. This CDR3 region has 14 residues. Looked up from germline, CDR1 is LGHDT and CDR2 is YNNKEL (reference sequence). V lost 6 bases and J 6 bases, leaving 17 bases between the germline ends. CDR3 sequence (DNA): TGTGCCAGCAGTAAAAACGGGAGAGATAATGGCTACACCTTC. Its protein product is CASSKNGRDNGYTF.

The chain has TRBV14 and TRBJ2-3, with 11 bases fitting TRBD2. V shed 6 bases and J 3 bases; nucleotides not matched to a gene: 8. The CDR3 is made up of 16 amino acids. Germline loops: CDR1 SGHDN, CDR2 FVKESK. CDR3 DNA: TGTGCCAGCAGAGCCCTAGCGGGAGGTGGGACAGATACGCAGTATTTT. This codes for CASRALAGGGTDTQYF.

The chain is built from TRBV7-2 and TRBJ2-3; 7 bases match TRBD2. From germline, CDR1 is SGHTA and CDR2 FQGNSA. Losses at the gene ends were 2 bases for V and 4 bases for J; bases not matched to a gene: 15. The CDR3 has 18 residues. CDR3 DNA sequence: TGTGCCAGCAGCTTACCGCGTACTCGCGGGAGATGGGCAGATACGCAGTATTTT. Amino acid sequence: CASSLPRTRGRWADTQYF.

A single count supports this clone. The V call is TRBV19, the J call TRBJ1-2; TRBD1 matches at 7 bases. Losses at the gene ends were 5 bases for V and 4 bases for J; bases not matched to a gene: 7. The CDR3 sequence is 14 residues long. The germline CDR1 and CDR2 sequences are LNHDA and SQIVND (reference sequence). This CDR3 is CASSSRDRSYGYTF. The CDR3 coding sequence is TGTGCCAGTAGTTCCCGGGACAGAAGCTATGGCTACACCTTC.

J is TRBJ1-1 and V is TRBV27, with 8 positions matching TRBD1. The CDR3 is 15 residues long. Germline values: CDR1 MNHEY, CDR2 SMNVEV (reference sequence). V shed 4 bases and J 6 bases; nucleotides not matched to a gene: 10. The CDR3 region is CASSYYVDRGAEAFF. The CDR3 region has the DNA TGTGCCAGCAGTTACTATGTTGACAGGGGCGCTGAAGCTTTCTTT.

The chain links TRBV6-4 to TRBJ2-2, with D perhaps matching TRBD1 (7 bases). Germline-derived CDR1 and CDR2 are MRHNA and SNTAGT. Trimming stripped 4 bases from V and 4 bases from J, with 19 bases between. This CDR3 is 17 amino acids long. The CDR3 reads CASSGTLGRGVTGELFF. CDR3 nucleotide sequence: TGTGCCAGCAGTGGTACTCTCGGCAGGGGGGTCACCGGGGAGCTGTTTTTT.

This clone occurred a few times. The chain carries TRBV11-3 and TRBJ2-2, with a possible D match to TRBD2 (6 bases). CDR1 and CDR2 from the germline V gene are SGHNT and YENEEA. This CDR3 spans 15 amino acids. Between the trimmed V and J ends, which lost 1 base and 0 bases, there was a span of 6 bases. The CDR3 DNA sequence: TGTGCCAGCAGCTTAGGACTAGCGAACACCGGGGAGCTGTTTTTT. It encodes CASSLGLANTGELFF.

This clone came up once. DNA for the CDR3: TGCGCCAGCAGCTTGGACCGACGGGGGAACTATGGCTACACCTTC. Translating it yields CASSLDRRGNYGYTF. The V and J genes are TRBV5-1 and TRBJ1-2; TRBD1 is a possible D gene (5 bases). CDR3 length: 15 amino acids. Trimming took off 0 bases at V and 2 bases at J, with 11 bases between the two ends. CDR1 is SGHRS and CDR2 is YFSETQ in the germline V gene.

The gene calls are TRBV7-9 and TRBJ1-1; maybe TRBD1 (6 bases). There are 15 residues in the CDR3. V was pared by 1 base and J by 6 bases, with 15 bases between. Germline CDR1 reads SEHNR; CDR2 reads FQNEAQ (reference sequence). The CDR3 here is CASSLGTGSGAEAFF. The CDR3 bases are TGTGCCAGCAGCTTAGGAACAGGGTCCGGGGCTGAAGCTTTCTTT. The entire variable domain, with the rest obtained from reference TRBV7-9 and TRBJ1-1, is as follows: DTGVSQNPRHKITKRGQNVTFRCDPISEHNRLYWYRQTLGQGPEFLTYFQNEAQLEKSRLLSDRFSAERPKGSFSTLEIQRTEQGDSAMYLCASSLGTGSGAEAFFGQGTRLTVV.

This chain uses TRBV7-9 with TRBJ2-7, with 8 bases fitting TRBD1. Per the germline V gene, CDR1 is SEHNR and CDR2 is FQNEAQ (reference sequence). J gave up 3 bases and V 1 base, and 11 bases lay outside the gene matches. The CDR3 runs 17 residues. The CDR3 nucleotides are TGTGCCAGCAGCTTAGACCTGGGACAGGTACCACGCTACGAGCAGTACGTC. Its protein is CASSLDLGQVPRYEQYV.

This clone was seen once. This CDR3 is CAWSQAAATGELFF. CDR3 coding DNA: TGTGCCTGGAGTCAAGCTGCGGCGACCGGGGAGCTGTTTTTT. The chain carries TRBV30 and TRBJ2-2; D not certain. The ends were cut back, 2 bases at V and 5 bases at J, with 12 bases in the middle. CDR1 GTSNPN and CDR2 SVGIG come from the germline V gene (reference sequence). This CDR3 region has 14 residues.

This clone came up a few times. The CDR3 region has the DNA TGTGCCAGCAGCCGTAACAGGGATAGCGAGCAGTACGTC. Its translation: CASSRNRDSEQYV. V and J are TRBV7-8 and TRBJ2-7, with D perhaps TRBD1 (6 bases). Looked up from germline, CDR1 is SGHVS and CDR2 is FQNEAQ. V lost 5 bases to trimming and J lost 6 bases, with 14 bases between them. CDR3 length: 13 amino acids.

The chain employs TRBV11-3 and TRBJ1-1, with D tentatively TRBD1 (6 bases). The germline CDR1 and CDR2 sequences are SGHNT and YENEEA. Trimming took off 4 bases at V and 4 bases at J, with 13 bases between the two ends. The CDR3 is made up of 14 amino acids. CDR3 in DNA: TGTGCCAGCAGCTCGCAGGGGTTGGGCACTGAAGCTTTCTTT. Translation: CASSSQGLGTEAFF. The full variable domain, in which reference TRBV11-3 and TRBJ1-1 provide the parts outside the CDR3, is EAGVVQSPRYKIIEKKQPVAFWCNPISGHNTLYWYLQNLGQGPELLIRYENEEAVDDSQLPKDRFSAERLKGVDSTLKIQPAELGDSAVYLCASSSQGLGTEAFFGQGTRLTVV.

The CDR3 here is CSVSLHLAAANNEQFF. The CDR3 region has the DNA TGCAGCGTTTCCTTACATCTGGCAGCGGCAAACAATGAGCAGTTCTTC. This chain joins TRBV29-1 and TRBJ2-1, with D maybe TRBD2 (5 bases). Trimming cost V 5 bases and J 5 bases, with 22 bases left between them. CDR1 SQVTM and CDR2 ANQGSEA come from the germline V gene. This CDR3 has 16 amino acids.

The chain uses TRBV14 and TRBJ1-1, with TRBD1 as a possible D gene (6 bases). CDR3 length: 15 residues. The V end was cut by 3 bases, the J end by 1 base, with 12 bases between. Germline values: CDR1 SGHDN, CDR2 FVKESK. In DNA, the CDR3 is TGTGCCAGCAGCCAGAATATGGACAGGAACACTGAAGCTTTCTTT. Its protein is CASSQNMDRNTEAFF.

With regard to this clone: Other DNA variants within this sample encode the same CDR3. V gene TRBV7-2 combines with J gene TRBJ1-5; D ambiguous. CDR1 and CDR2 (germline): SGHTA, FQGNSA. The V gene lost 2 bases and the J gene lost 7 bases, with 9 bases spanning the gap. The CDR3 totals 13 residues. The CDR3 sequence is CASSLRGNQPQHF. The CDR3, as DNA: TGTGCCAGCAGCTTAAGAGGGAACCAGCCCCAGCATTTT.

The chain links TRBV24-1 to TRBJ1-2; D possibly corresponds to TRBD1 (6 bases). This CDR3 contains 16 residues. V gave up 5 bases and J gave up 0 bases, with 15 bases separating them. The germline V gene encodes CDR1 KGHDR and CDR2 SFDVKD. The CDR3 here is CATSATDSKTNYGYTF. CDR3 bases: TGTGCCACCAGTGCGACGGACAGCAAGACTAACTATGGCTACACCTTC.

The J gene is TRBJ2-2, the V gene TRBV19; D is perhaps TRBD1 (5 bases). Germline loops: CDR1 LNHDA, CDR2 SQIVND (reference sequence). Trimming took 3 bases from V and 3 from J, leaving 14 bases between them. This CDR3 region has 16 residues. The CDR3 reads CASSIHSRVDTGELFF. The DNA for the CDR3 is TGTGCCAGTAGTATTCATTCCAGGGTAGACACCGGGGAGCTGTTTTTT.

The V and J genes are TRBV29-1 and TRBJ1-1, with a possible D match to TRBD1 (5 bases). The germline V gene has CDR1 SQVTM and CDR2 ANQGSEA. There are 15 residues in the CDR3. The CDR3 DNA follows: TGCACCGGTTGTCGGAGCCTAGGGACTGGCACTGAAGCTTTCTTT. Its translation is CTGCRSLGTGTEAFF.

The gene calls are TRBV6-6 and TRBJ2-5; 9 positions agree with TRBD2. J lost 5 bases, V lost 6 bases, and 7 bases had no gene match. Looked up from germline, CDR1 is MNHNY and CDR2 is SVGAGI (reference sequence). The CDR3 covers 14 residues. The chain's CDR3 is CASSRAGGGETQYF. In DNA, the CDR3 is TGTGCCAGCAGCCGAGCGGGAGGAGGGGAGACCCAGTACTTC.

The rearrangement uses TRBV28 and TRBJ1-3, with D perhaps TRBD1 (5 bases). The ends were cut back, 8 bases at V and 4 bases at J, with 15 bases in the middle. Germline V lookup: CDR1 MDHEN, CDR2 SYDVKM. This CDR3 region has 14 residues. CDR3 protein: CASGSGAVGNTIYF. CDR3 sequence (DNA): TGTGCCAGCGGTAGTGGGGCAGTCGGAAACACCATATATTTT. The entire variable domain, with the rest obtained from reference TRBV28 and TRBJ1-3, is as follows: DVKVTQSSRYLVKRTGEKVFLECVQDMDHENMFWYRQDPGLGLRLIYFSYDVKMKEKGDIPEGYSVSREKKERFSLILESASTNQTSMYLCASGSGAVGNTIYFGEGSWLTVV.

With respect to this clone: Other DNA variants within this sample encode the same CDR3. V is TRBV6-5 and J is TRBJ1-2; D possibly corresponds to TRBD1 (6 bases). Germline CDR1 MNHEY, CDR2 SVGAGI. Trimming shortened V by 0 bases and J by 4 bases, and 6 bases separated the two germline ends. The CDR3 covers 13 residues. DNA for the CDR3: TGTGCCAGCAGTTACTCCAGGGGCTATGGCTACACCTTC. Its translation is CASSYSRGYGYTF.

This chain connects TRBV5-5 to TRBJ2-7, with 7 bases that match TRBD1. This CDR3 is 15 amino acids long. The ends lost 0 bases at V and 2 bases at J; junction bases unmatched: 5. The germline CDR1 and CDR2 sequences are SGHKS and YYEKEE (reference sequence). Here the CDR3 reads CASSLVVTGPYEQYV. The CDR3 DNA reads TGTGCCAGCAGCTTGGTGGTGACAGGGCCCTACGAGCAGTACGTC.